This TCR beta chain was sequenced in a study of T cells in Graves' hyperthyroidism and ophthalmopathy. Whole-study findings and limits: Ophthalmopathy was distinguished from stable hyperthyroidism by 13 V-J signatures.

Amplified TCR beta CDR3 regions came from RNA transcripts. The HTBI primer set was used in a first-round RT-PCR of the TCR CDR3. TCRdb reprocessed the multiplex PCR reads with MiXCR, giving one entry per CDR3 protein. The table has some 140,000 distinct CDR3 sequences, around 21% seen once; the top ten hold 60% to 80%. Among the patients, aged 18 to 65, hyperthyroidism was newly diagnosed and had lasted under 2 months. This clonotype was picked up a small number of times. The target antigen is unknown. V trimming: 4 bases; J trimming: 2 bases; junction bases outside the gene matches: 3. Germline CDR1 reads SQVTM; CDR2 reads ANQGSEA. The CDR3 has 13 amino acids.

Sequencing was performed on blood. The rearrangement uses TRBV29-1 and TRBJ2-3; 7 bases line up with TRBD1. This receptor was identified in a woman between 45 and 60 years old with Graves' hyperthyroidism that later progressed to Graves' ophthalmopathy. Here the CDR3 DNA reads TGCAGCGTTGGACAGGGCCCCACAGATACGCAGTATTTT. Protein sequence: CSVGQGPTDTQYF.